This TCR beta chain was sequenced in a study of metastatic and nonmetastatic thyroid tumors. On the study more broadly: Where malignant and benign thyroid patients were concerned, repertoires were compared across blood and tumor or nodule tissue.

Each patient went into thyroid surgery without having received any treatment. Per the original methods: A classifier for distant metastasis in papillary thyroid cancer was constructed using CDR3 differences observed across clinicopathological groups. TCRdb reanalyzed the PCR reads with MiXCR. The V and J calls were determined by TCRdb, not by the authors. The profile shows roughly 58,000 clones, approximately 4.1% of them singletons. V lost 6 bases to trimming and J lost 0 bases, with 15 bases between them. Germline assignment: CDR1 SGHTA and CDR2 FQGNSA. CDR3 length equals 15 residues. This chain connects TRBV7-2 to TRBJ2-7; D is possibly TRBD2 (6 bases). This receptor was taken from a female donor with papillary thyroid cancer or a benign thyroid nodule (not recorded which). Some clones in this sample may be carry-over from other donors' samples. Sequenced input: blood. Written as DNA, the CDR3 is TGTGCCAGCAGGTCCCTCGGGAGTCTCTCCTACGAGCAGTACTTC. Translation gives CASRSLGSLSYEQYF. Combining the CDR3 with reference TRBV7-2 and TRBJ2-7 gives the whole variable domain GAGVSQSPSNKVTEKGKDVELRCDPISGHTALYWYRQSLGQGLEFLIYFQGNSAPDKSGLPSDRFSAERTGGSVSTLTIQRTQQEDSAVYLCASRSLGSLSYEQYFGPGTRLTVT.